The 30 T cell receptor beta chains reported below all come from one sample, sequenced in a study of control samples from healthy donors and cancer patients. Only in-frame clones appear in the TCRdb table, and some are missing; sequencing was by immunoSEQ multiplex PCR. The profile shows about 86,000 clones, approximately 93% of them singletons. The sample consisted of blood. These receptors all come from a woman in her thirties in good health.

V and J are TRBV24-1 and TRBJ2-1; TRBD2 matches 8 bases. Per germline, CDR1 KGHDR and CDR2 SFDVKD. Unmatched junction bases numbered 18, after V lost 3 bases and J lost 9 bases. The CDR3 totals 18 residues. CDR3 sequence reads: CATSDPMQAGARPGEQFF. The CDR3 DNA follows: TGTGCCACCAGTGATCCAATGCAAGCGGGGGCTCGACCGGGTGAGCAGTTCTTC.

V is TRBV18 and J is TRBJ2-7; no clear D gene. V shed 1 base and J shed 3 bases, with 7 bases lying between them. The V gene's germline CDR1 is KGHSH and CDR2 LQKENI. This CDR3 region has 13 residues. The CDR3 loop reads CASSPQQDYEQYF. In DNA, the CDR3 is TGTGCCAGCTCACCACAGCAGGACTACGAGCAGTACTTC. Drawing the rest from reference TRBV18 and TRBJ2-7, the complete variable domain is NAGVMQNPRHLVRRRGQEARLRCSPMKGHSHVYWYRQLPEEGLKFMVYLQKENIIDESGMPKERFSAEFPKEGPSILRIQQVVRGDSAAYFCASSPQQDYEQYFGPGTRLTVT.

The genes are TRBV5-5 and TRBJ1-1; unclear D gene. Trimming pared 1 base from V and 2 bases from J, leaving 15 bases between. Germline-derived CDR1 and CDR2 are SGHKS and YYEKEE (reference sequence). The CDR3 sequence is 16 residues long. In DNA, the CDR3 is TGTGCCAGCAGCTTGAGGCCAGTATCATCTAACACTGAAGCTTTCTTT. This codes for CASSLRPVSSNTEAFF.

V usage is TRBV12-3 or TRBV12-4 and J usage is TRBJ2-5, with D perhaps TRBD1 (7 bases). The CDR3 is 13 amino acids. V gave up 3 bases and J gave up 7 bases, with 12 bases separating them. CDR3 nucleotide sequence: TGTGCCAGCAGTTTCCAGGGGGGTGGGACCCAGTACTTC. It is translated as CASSFQGGGTQYF.

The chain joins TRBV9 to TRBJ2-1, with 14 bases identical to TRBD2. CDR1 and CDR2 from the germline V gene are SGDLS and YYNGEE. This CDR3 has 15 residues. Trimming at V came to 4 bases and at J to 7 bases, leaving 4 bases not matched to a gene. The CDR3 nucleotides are TGTGCCAGCAGCTCGGGACTAGCGGGAGCGAATGAGCAGTTCTTC. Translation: CASSSGLAGANEQFF. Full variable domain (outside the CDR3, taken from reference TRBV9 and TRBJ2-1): DSGVTQTPKHLITATGQRVTLRCSPRSGDLSVYWYQQSLDQGLQFLIQYYNGEERAKGNILERFSAQQFPDLHSELNLSSLELGDSALYFCASSSGLAGANEQFFGPGTRLTVL.

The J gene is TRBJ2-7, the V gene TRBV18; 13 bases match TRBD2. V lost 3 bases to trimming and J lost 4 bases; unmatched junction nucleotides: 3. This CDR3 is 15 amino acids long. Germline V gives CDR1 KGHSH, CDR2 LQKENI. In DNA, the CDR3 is TGTGCCAGCTCACCGAGGACTAGCGGGAGTTACGAGCAGTACTTC. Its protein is CASSPRTSGSYEQYF.

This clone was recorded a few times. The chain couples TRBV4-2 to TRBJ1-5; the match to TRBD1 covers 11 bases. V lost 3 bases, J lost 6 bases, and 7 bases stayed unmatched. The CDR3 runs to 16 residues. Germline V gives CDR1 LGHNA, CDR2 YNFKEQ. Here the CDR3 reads CASSQEPGQGGQPQHF. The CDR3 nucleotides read TGTGCCAGCAGCCAGGAGCCGGGACAGGGGGGTCAGCCCCAGCATTTT.

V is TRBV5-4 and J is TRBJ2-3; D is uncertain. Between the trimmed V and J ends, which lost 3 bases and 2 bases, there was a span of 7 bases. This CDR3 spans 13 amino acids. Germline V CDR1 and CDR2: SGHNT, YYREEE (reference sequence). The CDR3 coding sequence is TGTGCCAGCAGCTCTCCCGACACAGATACGCAGTATTTT. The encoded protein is CASSSPDTDTQYF.

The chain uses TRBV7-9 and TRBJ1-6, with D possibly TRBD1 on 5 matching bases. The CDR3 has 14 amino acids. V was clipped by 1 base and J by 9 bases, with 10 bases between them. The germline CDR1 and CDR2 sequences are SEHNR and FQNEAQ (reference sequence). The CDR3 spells CASSLGQGPSPLHF. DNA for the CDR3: TGTGCCAGCAGCTTAGGGCAGGGACCTTCACCCCTCCACTTT.

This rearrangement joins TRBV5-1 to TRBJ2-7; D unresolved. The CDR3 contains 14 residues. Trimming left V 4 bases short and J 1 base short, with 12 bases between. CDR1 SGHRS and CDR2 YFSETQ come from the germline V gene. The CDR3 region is CASSPLSPSYEQYF. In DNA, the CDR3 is TGCGCCAGCAGCCCTCTTAGTCCGTCCTACGAGCAGTACTTC.

CDR3 residues: CASSLPRGARGTGELFF. CDR3 nucleotide sequence: TGCGCCAGCAGCTTGCCCCGGGGGGCGCGTGGCACCGGGGAGCTGTTTTTT. The V gene is TRBV5-1, the J gene TRBJ2-2, with D perhaps TRBD2 (7 bases). Trimming stripped 1 base from V and 4 bases from J, with 17 bases between. Looked up from germline, CDR1 is SGHRS and CDR2 is YFSETQ. CDR3 size: 17 residues.

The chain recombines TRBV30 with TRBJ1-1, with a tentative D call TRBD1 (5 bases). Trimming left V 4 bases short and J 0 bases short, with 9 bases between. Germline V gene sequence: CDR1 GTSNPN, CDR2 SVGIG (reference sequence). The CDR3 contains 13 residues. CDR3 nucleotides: TGTGCCTGGACGTCAGGGATGAACACTGAAGCTTTCTTT. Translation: CAWTSGMNTEAFF.

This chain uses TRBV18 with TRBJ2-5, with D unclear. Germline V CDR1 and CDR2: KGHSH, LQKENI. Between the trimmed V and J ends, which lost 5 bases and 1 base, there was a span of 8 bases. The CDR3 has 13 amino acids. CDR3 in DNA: TGTGCCAGCTCAAGTCAACTCCAAGAGACCCAGTACTTC. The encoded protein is CASSSQLQETQYF.

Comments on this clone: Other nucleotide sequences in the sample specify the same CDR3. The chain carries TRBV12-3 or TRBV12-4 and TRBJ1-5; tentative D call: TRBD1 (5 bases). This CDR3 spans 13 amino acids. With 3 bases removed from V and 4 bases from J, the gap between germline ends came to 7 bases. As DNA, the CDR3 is TGTGCCAGCAGTTTTGACAGTAATCAGCCCCAGCATTTT. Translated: CASSFDSNQPQHF.

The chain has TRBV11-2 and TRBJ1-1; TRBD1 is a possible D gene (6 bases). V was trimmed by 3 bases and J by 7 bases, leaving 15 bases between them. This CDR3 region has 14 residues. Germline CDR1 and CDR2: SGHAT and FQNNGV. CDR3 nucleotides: TGTGCCAGCAGCTTTGGACAACAGGGTAGTGAAGCTTTCTTT. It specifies CASSFGQQGSEAFF.

CDR3 nucleotides: TGTGCCAGCAGTGATCTAGCGGGGGGGTCAGATACGCAGTATTTT. Residues: CASSDLAGGSDTQYF. The chain uses TRBV6-1 and TRBJ2-3; 12 bases line up with TRBD2. The germline V gene encodes CDR1 MNHNS and CDR2 SASEGT. Trimming cost V 3 bases and J 4 bases; bases outside gene matches: 2. The CDR3 is 15 residues long.

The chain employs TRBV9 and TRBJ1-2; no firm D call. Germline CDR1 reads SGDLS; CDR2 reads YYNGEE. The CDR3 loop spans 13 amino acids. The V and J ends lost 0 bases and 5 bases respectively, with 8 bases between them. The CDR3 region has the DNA TGTGCCAGCAGCGTAGAGACGGGATATGGCTACACCTTC. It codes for CASSVETGYGYTF.

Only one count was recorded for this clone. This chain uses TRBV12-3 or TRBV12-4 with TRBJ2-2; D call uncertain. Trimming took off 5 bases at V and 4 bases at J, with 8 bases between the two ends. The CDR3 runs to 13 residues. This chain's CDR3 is CASSPLGTGELFF. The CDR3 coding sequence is TGTGCCAGCAGTCCCCTGGGCACCGGGGAGCTGTTTTTT.

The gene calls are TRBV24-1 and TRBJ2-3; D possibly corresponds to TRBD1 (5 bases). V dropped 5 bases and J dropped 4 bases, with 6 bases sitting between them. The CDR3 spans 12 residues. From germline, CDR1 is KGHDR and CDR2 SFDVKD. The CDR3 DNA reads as TGTGCCACCAGTGCAGGGTCAGATACGCAGTATTTT. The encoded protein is CATSAGSDTQYF.

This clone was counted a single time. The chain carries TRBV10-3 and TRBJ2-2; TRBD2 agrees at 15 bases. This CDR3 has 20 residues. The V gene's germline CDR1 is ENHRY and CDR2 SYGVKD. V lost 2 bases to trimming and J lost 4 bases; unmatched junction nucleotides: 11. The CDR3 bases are TGTGCCATCAGTGAGGTTTTTAAGAGGACTAGCGGGAGGGCCACCGGGGAGCTGTTTTTT. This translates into CAISEVFKRTSGRATGELFF.

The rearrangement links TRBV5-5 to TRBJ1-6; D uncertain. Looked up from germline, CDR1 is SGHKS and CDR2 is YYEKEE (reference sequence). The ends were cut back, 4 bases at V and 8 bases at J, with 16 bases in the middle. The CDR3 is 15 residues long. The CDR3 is CASSPGIQADSPLHF. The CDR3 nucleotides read TGTGCCAGCAGCCCCGGGATCCAGGCGGATTCACCCCTCCACTTT.

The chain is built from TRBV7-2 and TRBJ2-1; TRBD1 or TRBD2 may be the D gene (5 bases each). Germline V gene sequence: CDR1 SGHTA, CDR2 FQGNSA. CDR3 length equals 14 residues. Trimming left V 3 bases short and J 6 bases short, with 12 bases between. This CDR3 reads CASSLGPPPNEQFF. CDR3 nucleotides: TGTGCCAGCAGCTTGGGACCACCCCCCAATGAGCAGTTCTTC.

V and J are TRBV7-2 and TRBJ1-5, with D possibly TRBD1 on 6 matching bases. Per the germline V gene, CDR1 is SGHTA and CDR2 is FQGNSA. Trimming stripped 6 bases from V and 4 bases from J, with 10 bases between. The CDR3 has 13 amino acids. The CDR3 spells CASRRTENQPQHF. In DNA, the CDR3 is TGTGCCAGCAGACGGACAGAGAATCAGCCCCAGCATTTT.

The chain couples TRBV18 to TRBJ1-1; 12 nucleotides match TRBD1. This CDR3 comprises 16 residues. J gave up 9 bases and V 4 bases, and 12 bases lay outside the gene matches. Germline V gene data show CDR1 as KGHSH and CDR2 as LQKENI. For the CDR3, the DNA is TGTGCCAGCTCACTGCAAACACCGGGACAGGGGGCTCAAGCTTTCTTT. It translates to CASSLQTPGQGAQAFF.

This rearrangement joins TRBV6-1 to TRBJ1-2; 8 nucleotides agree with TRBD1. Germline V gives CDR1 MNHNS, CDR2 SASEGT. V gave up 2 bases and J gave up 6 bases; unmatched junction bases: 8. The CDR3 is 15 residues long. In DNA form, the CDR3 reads TGTGCCAGCAGTGAATCGACAGGGGATTCTCATGGCTACACCTTC. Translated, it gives CASSESTGDSHGYTF.

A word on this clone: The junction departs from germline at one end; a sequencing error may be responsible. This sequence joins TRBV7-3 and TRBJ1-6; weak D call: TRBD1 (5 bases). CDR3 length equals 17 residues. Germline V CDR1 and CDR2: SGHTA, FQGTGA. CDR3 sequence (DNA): TGTGCCAGCAGCTTAAGGGACCCCAGAACCTACAATTCACCCCTCCACTTT. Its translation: CASSLRDPRTYNSPLHF.

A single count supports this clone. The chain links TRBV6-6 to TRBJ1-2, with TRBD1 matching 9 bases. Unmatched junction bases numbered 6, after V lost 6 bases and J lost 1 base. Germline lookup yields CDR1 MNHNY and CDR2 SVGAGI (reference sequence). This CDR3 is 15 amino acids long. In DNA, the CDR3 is TGTGCCAGCAGGCAGGGGACAGGGCGTAACTATGGCTACACCTTC. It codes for CASRQGTGRNYGYTF.

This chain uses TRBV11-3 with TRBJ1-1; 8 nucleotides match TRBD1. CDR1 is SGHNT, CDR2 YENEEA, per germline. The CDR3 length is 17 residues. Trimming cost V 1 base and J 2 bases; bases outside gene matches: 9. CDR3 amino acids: CASSLVVTGASNTEAFF. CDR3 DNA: TGTGCCAGCAGCTTAGTTGTGACAGGGGCTTCTAACACTGAAGCTTTCTTT.

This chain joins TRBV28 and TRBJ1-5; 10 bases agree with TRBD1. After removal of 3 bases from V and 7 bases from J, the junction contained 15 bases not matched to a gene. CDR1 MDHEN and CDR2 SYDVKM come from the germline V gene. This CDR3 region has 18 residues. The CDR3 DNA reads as TGTGCCAGCAGTTTCCATCAACCGGGACAGGGGACGAAACAGCCCCAGCATTTT. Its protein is CASSFHQPGQGTKQPQHF.

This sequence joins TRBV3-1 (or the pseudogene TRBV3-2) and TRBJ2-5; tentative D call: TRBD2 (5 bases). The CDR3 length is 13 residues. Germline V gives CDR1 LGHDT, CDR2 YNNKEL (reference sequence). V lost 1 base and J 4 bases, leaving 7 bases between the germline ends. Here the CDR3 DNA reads TGTGCCAGCAGCCAAGTCGGAGGAGAGACCCAGTACTTC. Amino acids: CASSQVGGETQYF.